This T cell receptor beta chain was documented in a study of T cell repertoires in cytomegalovirus infection. For the study at large: CMV epitopes that were recently identified and HLA-C-restricted were used alongside well-studied HLA-B-restricted ones. Signatures in public TCR beta sequences pointed to both CMV infection and matching HLA type. The study's findings and limits: CMV-specific HLA-C-restricted TCR beta clonotypes dominated the ex vivo response. Cumulative public TCR beta family frequency identified CMV carriers with the relevant HLA.

On this clonotype: As yet, its antigen is unknown.

Germline-derived CDR1 and CDR2 are SGHRS and YFSETQ. The length of the CDR3 is 18 residues. The V gene lost 0 bases and the J gene lost 0 bases, with 17 bases spanning the gap. In TCRdb, the reads were re-called with MiXCR into one record per CDR3 protein. The top ten clones hold roughly 19% of a sample with around 300,000 distinct CDR3 sequences, under 25% of them seen once. This TCR came from a human donor in good health (CMV status not recorded). Some clones in this sample may be carry-over from other donors' samples. The rearrangement uses TRBV5-1 and TRBJ2-3, with D perhaps being TRBD1 or TRBD2 (5 bases each). The sequencing used cultured PBMCs, collected from culture after CMV antigen stimulation. The CDR3 DNA is TGCGCCAGCAGCTTGGTAATTTTTAGGGACCGAAGCACAGATACGCAGTATTTT. This encodes CASSLVIFRDRSTDTQYF.